This T cell receptor (beta chain) came from a study of control samples from healthy donors and cancer patients. Method: immunoSEQ multiplex PCR; TCRdb's copy keeps in-frame clones and lacks some. Among roughly 130,000 clones, over 90% were seen once, and the ten largest hold approximately 15%. The CDR3 has 15 amino acids. With V trimmed by 2 bases and J by 4 bases, 3 bases remained unmatched. Germline CDR1 is MNHNS and CDR2 is SASEGT. This chain joins TRBV6-1 and TRBJ2-7; 12 nucleotides line up with TRBD1. Sequenced input: PBMCs. The origin of this receptor is a man aged 60 to 75 with colorectal cancer. The CDR3 loop is CASSEWGQGAYEQYF. In nucleotides, the CDR3 is TGTGCCAGCAGTGAATGGGGACAGGGGGCGTACGAGCAGTACTTC.